Listed below are T cell receptor beta chains from one sample, sequenced in a study of blood T cell repertoires in COVID-19. Measured with immunoSEQ multiplex PCR; TCRdb has only the in-frame clones, and not every one. The sample lists 95,000 to 150,000 clones, approximately 87% occurring once. Sequenced input: peripheral blood. The receptors shown here come from a woman aged 45-65 years with acute or convalescent COVID-19. Both conserved end residues are part of each CDR3. The D gene is left open where the match is weak. Size is stated for part of the rows, as once, few or many counts, or as a class when the clone is expanded.

len	j_gene	abundance	v_gene	d_gene	CDR3aa	CDR3nt
15	TRBJ1-1	.	TRBV4-3	.	CASSQEGGRNTEAFF	TGCGCCAGCAGCCAAGAGGGGGGGAGAAACACTGAAGCTTTCTTT
13	TRBJ1-2	.	TRBV7-9	.	CASSSSVNYGYTF	TGTGCCAGCAGCTCATCAGTAAACTATGGCTACACCTTC
13	TRBJ2-1	.	TRBV10-3	TRBD2	CAITEGLVDEQFF	TGTGCCATCACCGAGGGACTAGTCGATGAGCAGTTCTTC
19	TRBJ1-1	.	TRBV19	.	CASSLGRDKYFGGDTEAFF	TGTGCCAGTAGCCTCGGTCGGGACAAATATTTTGGGGGTGACACTGAAGCTTTCTTT
18	TRBJ2-5	.	TRBV6-2/TRBV6-3	TRBD2	CASSSGGRLAGGQETQYF	TGTGCCAGCAGTTCGGGGGGCCGACTAGCGGGTGGGCAAGAGACCCAGTACTTC
15	TRBJ2-7	.	TRBV7-2	TRBD1	CASSSRRQGVYEQYF	TGTGCCAGCAGCTCGAGGAGACAGGGGGTGTACGAGCAGTACTTC
15	TRBJ1-5	.	TRBV6-5	TRBD1	CATGEGAETYQPQHF	TGTGCCACCGGAGAGGGGGCAGAAACTTATCAGCCCCAGCATTTT
12	TRBJ2-1	.	TRBV30	.	CAWSAERYEQFF	TGTGCCTGGAGTGCAGAGAGGTACGAGCAGTTCTTC
16	TRBJ2-3	.	TRBV11-3	TRBD2	CASSIGLAGGTDTQYF	TGTGCCAGCAGCATCGGACTAGCGGGGGGCACAGATACGCAGTATTTT
16	TRBJ1-4	.	TRBV19	.	CASSILQGSHTEKLFF	TGTGCCAGTAGTATCCTCCAGGGGTCCCATACTGAAAAACTGTTTTTT
13	TRBJ2-2	.	TRBV9	.	CASSVGGTGELFF	TGTGCCAGCAGCGTAGGAGGAACCGGGGAGCTGTTTTTT
16	TRBJ1-2	.	TRBV11-3	TRBD1	CASSSTGAHLNYGYTF	TGTGCCAGCAGCTCGACAGGGGCCCACTTGAACTATGGCTACACCTTC
12	TRBJ1-2	.	TRBV6-5	.	CASSYPGGGYTF	TGTGCCAGCAGTTACCCGGGTGGAGGCTACACCTTC
12	TRBJ1-2	.	TRBV24-1	TRBD1	CATRGQVDGYTF	TGTGCCACCAGGGGACAGGTTGATGGCTACACCTTC
15	TRBJ1-6	.	TRBV19	TRBD1	CASSTGDRGNSPLHF	TGTGCCAGTAGTACCGGGGACAGGGGAAATTCACCCCTCCACTTT
14	TRBJ2-3	.	TRBV7-8	TRBD2	CASSRGGVVDTQYF	TGTGCCAGCAGCCGGGGGGGGGTAGTCGATACGCAGTATTTT
13	TRBJ1-1	few	TRBV29-1	.	CSVEIQGWTEAFF	TGCAGCGTTGAGATTCAGGGGTGGACTGAAGCTTTCTTT
13	TRBJ1-2	.	TRBV4-1	.	CASSQSNNYGYTF	TGCGCCAGCAGCCAGAGTAATAACTATGGCTACACCTTC
15	TRBJ2-1	.	TRBV28	TRBD2	CASSSGGAGNNEQFF	TGTGCCAGCAGTTCGGGAGGGGCAGGGAACAATGAGCAGTTCTTC
13	TRBJ2-5	.	TRBV30	TRBD2	CAWSGGLSETQYF	TGTGCCTGGAGTGGGGGACTATCGGAGACCCAGTACTTC
12	TRBJ1-2	once	TRBV24-1	.	CATSDPPRGYTF	TGTGCCACCAGTGACCCCCCCCGGGGCTACACCTTC
12	TRBJ2-1	.	TRBV6-5	.	CASSPLGDEQFF	TGTGCCAGCAGCCCGCTGGGAGATGAGCAGTTCTTC
13	TRBJ1-2	.	TRBV7-2	.	CASSPGQYYGYTF	TGTGCCAGCAGCCCGGGACAATACTATGGCTACACCTTC
12	TRBJ1-1	once	TRBV7-9	.	CASSPLSTEAFF	TGTGCCAGCAGCCCCTTGAGCACTGAAGCTTTCTTT
17	TRBJ1-1	.	TRBV4-3	.	CASSQEFVGGLNTEAFF	TGCGCCAGCAGCCAAGAATTTGTAGGGGGACTGAACACTGAAGCTTTCTTT
14	TRBJ2-1	.	TRBV11-3	.	CASSSKWVANEQFF	TGTGCCAGCAGCTCCAAGTGGGTAGCCAATGAGCAGTTCTTC
13	TRBJ2-5	many	TRBV11-3	TRBD1	CASSWDRDETQYF	TGTGCCAGCAGCTGGGACAGGGACGAGACCCAGTACTTC
17	TRBJ1-1	few	TRBV6-2/TRBV6-3	TRBD1	CASSAWTGGLRNTEAFF	TGTGCCAGCAGTGCGTGGACAGGGGGCCTGAGGAACACTGAAGCTTTCTTT
16	TRBJ1-2	.	TRBV10-3	TRBD1	CAISESTGGGSSGYTF	TGTGCCATCAGTGAGTCTACAGGGGGCGGAAGCTCTGGCTACACCTTC
16	TRBJ1-1	.	TRBV11-2	.	CASSPYRGGKGTEAFF	TGTGCCAGCAGCCCGTATCGGGGGGGTAAGGGCACTGAAGCTTTCTTT
15	TRBJ1-5	.	TRBV18	.	CASSADGGGNQPQHF	TGTGCCAGCTCAGCAGACGGGGGAGGCAATCAGCCCCAGCATTTT
12	TRBJ2-7	.	TRBV2	TRBD2	CARGTSGYEQYF	TGTGCCAGAGGGACTAGCGGGTACGAGCAGTACTTC
14	TRBJ1-5	.	TRBV6-2/TRBV6-3	.	CASSYLYSNQPQHF	TGTGCCAGCAGTTATTTGTATAGCAATCAGCCCCAGCATTTT
15	TRBJ1-1	.	TRBV12-5	.	CASGPRTEQNTEAFF	TGTGCTAGTGGTCCCCGGACAGAGCAGAACACTGAAGCTTTCTTT
14	TRBJ1-3	.	TRBV7-9	.	CASTRGGAGNTIYF	TGTGCCAGCACTCGGGGGGGTGCTGGAAACACCATATATTTT
14	TRBJ1-3	.	TRBV19	.	CASAGPNSGNTIYF	TGTGCCAGTGCTGGGCCCAACTCTGGAAACACCATATATTTT
15	TRBJ2-2	.	TRBV25-1	TRBD1	CASSATGVWTGELFF	TGTGCCAGCAGCGCCACAGGGGTCTGGACCGGGGAGCTGTTTTTT
16	TRBJ2-3	.	TRBV7-2	TRBD2	CASSLGETSGSDTQYF	TGTGCCAGCAGCTTAGGGGAGACTAGCGGGAGTGATACGCAGTATTTT
12	TRBJ1-1	once	TRBV3-1/TRBV3-2	.	CASSPYGTEAFF	TGTGCCAGCAGCCCCTACGGCACTGAAGCTTTCTTT